These 27 T cell receptor beta chains share one sample of origin, sequenced in a study of blood T cell repertoires in COVID-19. Sequencing was performed with immunoSEQ multiplex PCR; in TCRdb, only in-frame clones are kept and a portion is missing. In the table there are 110,000 to 150,000 clones, around four fifths of which are singletons. Sequencing was done on a sample of peripheral blood. The receptors come from an elderly woman with acute or convalescent COVID-19.

In its sample, this clone was seen once. This CDR3 reads CASSRLAGAFEDTQYF. The CDR3 region has the DNA TGTGCCAGCAGTCGACTAGCGGGAGCCTTTGAGGATACGCAGTATTTT. The genes are TRBV28 and TRBJ2-3; 12 bases align to TRBD2. V was pared by 5 bases and J by 6 bases, with 9 bases of the junction left unmatched. This CDR3 is 16 amino acids long. The V gene's germline CDR1 is MDHEN and CDR2 SYDVKM.

The chain links TRBV18 to TRBJ2-1; 8 bases fit TRBD2. This CDR3 comprises 15 residues. Per the germline V gene, CDR1 is KGHSH and CDR2 is LQKENI. V shed 1 base and J 12 bases; nucleotides not matched to a gene: 11. The CDR3 reads CASSPLTAGDMGQFF. CDR3 nucleotide sequence: TGTGCCAGCTCACCACTTACAGCGGGGGATATGGGGCAGTTCTTC.

The chain links TRBV2 to TRBJ2-3; TRBD1 might be the D (7 bases). V lost 4 bases, J lost 3 bases, and 11 bases lay in between. This CDR3 has 14 residues. Germline CDR1 SNHLY, CDR2 FYNNEI. The CDR3 bases are TGTGCCAGCAGTGGGGCAGGGGGGACAGATACGCAGTATTTT. As protein: CASSGAGGTDTQYF. The entire variable domain, with the rest obtained from reference TRBV2 and TRBJ2-3, is as follows: EPEVTQTPSHQVTQMGQEVILRCVPISNHLYFYWYRQILGQKVEFLVSFYNNEISEKSEIFDDQFSVERPDGSNFTLKIRSTKLEDSAMYFCASSGAGGTDTQYFGPGTRLTVL.

CDR3 sequence: CASSPGGYNEQFF. CDR3 coding DNA: TGTGCCAGCTCACCAGGGGGGTACAATGAGCAGTTCTTC. The chain uses TRBV18 and TRBJ2-1; TRBD2 might be the D (6 bases). Trimming stripped 2 bases from V and 4 bases from J, with 6 bases between. From germline, CDR1 is KGHSH and CDR2 LQKENI. The CDR3 extends over 13 amino acids.

This chain links TRBV4-1 with TRBJ1-4; TRBD1 might be the D (6 bases). Germline values: CDR1 MGHRA, CDR2 YSYEKL. The CDR3 runs to 13 residues. Trimming cost V 5 bases and J 8 bases, with 12 bases left between them. The CDR3 reads CASSEGVGEKLFF. The CDR3 coding sequence is TGCGCCAGCAGCGAGGGGGTAGGCGAAAAACTGTTTTTT.

V is TRBV11-2 and J is TRBJ2-2, with D possibly TRBD2 on 5 matching bases. Germline V gives CDR1 SGHAT, CDR2 FQNNGV. V was clipped by 5 bases and J by 0 bases, with 13 bases between them. The length of the CDR3 is 16 residues. CDR3 protein: CASSRLAEANTGELFF. In DNA form, the CDR3 reads TGTGCCAGCAGCCGGCTAGCTGAAGCGAACACCGGGGAGCTGTTTTTT. Full variable domain (outside the CDR3, taken from reference TRBV11-2 and TRBJ2-2): EAGVAQSPRYKIIEKRQSVAFWCNPISGHATLYWYQQILGQGPKLLIQFQNNGVVDDSQLPKDRFSAERLKGVDSTLKIQPAKLEDSAVYLCASSRLAEANTGELFFGEGSRLTVL.

The chain is built from TRBV30 and TRBJ1-2; a weak D match, TRBD1 (5 bases). The germline CDR1 and CDR2 sequences are GTSNPN and SVGIG (reference sequence). There are 13 residues in the CDR3. The germline V and J ends were trimmed by 0 bases and 7 bases, with 12 bases remaining between them. As DNA, the CDR3 is TGTGCCTGGAGTGTATGGCAGGGTGTTGGCTACACCTTC. Amino acids: CAWSVWQGVGYTF.

The chain carries TRBV29-1 and TRBJ1-4, with 9 positions matching TRBD1. The V gene's germline CDR1 is SQVTM and CDR2 ANQGSEA. There are 15 residues in the CDR3. Trimming took 3 bases from V and 4 from J; bases not matched to a gene: 6. The CDR3 region has the DNA TGCAGCGTTGAGGATTCGGGACAGGGTAATGAAAAACTGTTTTTT. Translation: CSVEDSGQGNEKLFF.

J is TRBJ2-2 and V is TRBV11-2; 14 nucleotides align to TRBD2. The CDR3 is 16 residues long. Germline trimming cut 5 bases from V and 7 bases from J; bases unmatched to any gene: 6. CDR1 is SGHAT, CDR2 FQNNGV, per germline. DNA for the CDR3: TGTGCCAGCAGCCATGGGACTAGCGGGAGTATCGGGGAGCTGTTTTTT. Its translation is CASSHGTSGSIGELFF.

The chain combines TRBV30 with TRBJ1-4; the match to TRBD1 covers 7 bases. V trimming: 1 base; J trimming: 17 bases; junction bases outside the gene matches: 10. Germline V gives CDR1 GTSNPN, CDR2 SVGIG (reference sequence). The CDR3 consists of 12 residues. The CDR3 DNA reads TGTGCCTGGAGTGGTACGGGGACAGCTTACTTTTTT. The encoded protein is CAWSGTGTAYFF.

This clone has a handful of counts. The chain couples TRBV25-1 to TRBJ1-2; D unclear. Per germline, CDR1 MGHDK and CDR2 SYGVNS. The length of the CDR3 is 12 residues. The V end was cut by 9 bases, the J end by 8 bases, with 16 bases between. The DNA of the CDR3 is TGTGCCAGTCAGCGTAGCGGGATAGGCTACACCTTC. This encodes CASQRSGIGYTF.

The chain employs TRBV24-1 and TRBJ1-5, with D possibly matching TRBD1 (6 bases). V was cut by 6 bases and J by 6 bases, with 11 bases left in between. The germline V gene has CDR1 KGHDR and CDR2 SFDVKD. CDR3 length: 13 amino acids. CDR3 loop: CATSFAGAQPQHF. The CDR3 DNA reads TGTGCCACCAGTTTCGCAGGGGCTCAGCCCCAGCATTTT.

The chain employs TRBV3-1 (or the pseudogene TRBV3-2) and TRBJ2-3, with 7 bases that match TRBD2. J was trimmed by 4 bases and V by 6 bases; bases with no gene match: 7. This CDR3 has 14 amino acids. The germline gives CDR1 LGHDT, CDR2 YNNKEL (reference sequence). As DNA, the CDR3 is TGTGCCAGCAGTAAAGCCGGACTAGCAGATACGCAGTATTTT. Translating it yields CASSKAGLADTQYF.

The rearrangement links TRBV28 to TRBJ1-5; possible D gene TRBD1, 5 bases. Germline V gene sequence: CDR1 MDHEN, CDR2 SYDVKM. This CDR3 contains 15 residues. V was trimmed by 2 bases and J by 2 bases, leaving 10 bases between them. The CDR3 bases are TGTGCCAGCAGTTTAAGCAGGGAAGGCAATCAGCCCCAGCATTTT. It specifies CASSLSREGNQPQHF.

The chain employs TRBV11-2 and TRBJ1-4, with 9 bases matching TRBD1. In germline, CDR1 is SGHAT, CDR2 FQNNGV. The trim removed 9 bases at V and 7 bases at J, leaving 3 bases unmatched. The CDR3 spans 12 residues. The CDR3 bases are TGTGCCAGTGGACAGGGGATTGAAAAACTGTTTTTT. Translation: CASGQGIEKLFF.

The J gene is TRBJ2-7, the V gene TRBV9; D may be TRBD1 (5 bases). Germline-derived CDR1 and CDR2 are SGDLS and YYNGEE. V lost 3 bases and J lost 5, with 15 bases in between. CDR3 size: 14 residues. DNA of the CDR3: TGTGCCAGCAGCGCATCGGACATTATCAACGAGCAGTACTTC. Its protein product is CASSASDIINEQYF. Full variable domain (outside the CDR3, taken from reference TRBV9 and TRBJ2-7): DSGVTQTPKHLITATGQRVTLRCSPRSGDLSVYWYQQSLDQGLQFLIQYYNGEERAKGNILERFSAQQFPDLHSELNLSSLELGDSALYFCASSASDIINEQYFGPGTRLTVT.

The chain employs TRBV10-2 and TRBJ2-7; 7 nucleotides align to TRBD2. Germline V lookup: CDR1 WSHSY, CDR2 SAAADI. The CDR3 is made up of 16 amino acids. Trimming took 3 bases from V and 6 from J; bases not matched to a gene: 14. The CDR3 nucleotides read TGCGCCAGCAGTGATTTAATAGGGCGGGAGTTTGCCGAGCAGTACTTC. Translating gives CASSDLIGREFAEQYF.

The chain joins TRBV9 to TRBJ1-4; the D is unclear. This CDR3 is built from 16 residues. V was trimmed by 0 bases and J by 4 bases, leaving 13 bases between them. The V gene's germline CDR1 is SGDLS and CDR2 YYNGEE. CDR3 amino acids: CASSVAGGLNNEKLFF. CDR3 DNA sequence: TGTGCCAGCAGCGTAGCTGGAGGGTTGAATAATGAAAAACTGTTTTTT.

The chain is built from TRBV19 and TRBJ2-4; 10 nucleotides agree with TRBD2. This CDR3 spans 14 amino acids. The germline gives CDR1 LNHDA, CDR2 SQIVND (reference sequence). After removal of 9 bases from V and 7 bases from J, the junction contained 9 bases not matched to a gene. CDR3 sequence reads: CASEAGGPPNIQYF. CDR3 DNA: TGTGCCAGCGAAGCGGGAGGGCCCCCTAACATTCAGTACTTC.

The chain is built from TRBV19 and TRBJ1-3; D gene uncertain. V lost 5 bases, J lost 0 bases, and 5 bases lay in between. The V gene's germline CDR1 is LNHDA and CDR2 SQIVND (reference sequence). CDR3 size: 13 residues. The CDR3 region is CASSVNSGNTIYF. The CDR3 DNA sequence: TGTGCCAGTAGTGTAAACTCTGGAAACACCATATATTTT. Looking up the rest from reference TRBV19 and TRBJ1-3 gives the full variable domain: DGGITQSPKYLFRKEGQNVTLSCEQNLNHDAMYWYRQDPGQGLRLIYYSQIVNDFQKGDIAEGYSVSREKKESFPLTVTSAQKNPTAFYLCASSVNSGNTIYFGEGSWLTVV.

This rearrangement joins TRBV7-9 to TRBJ1-5, with D maybe TRBD1 (6 bases). V lost 5 bases and J lost 0, with 20 bases in between. CDR3 length equals 18 residues. Germline V gives CDR1 SEHNR, CDR2 FQNEAQ (reference sequence). CDR3 sequence reads: CASSRHNWGQDSNQPQHF. The CDR3 nucleotides are TGTGCCAGCAGCCGTCACAATTGGGGACAAGATAGCAATCAGCCCCAGCATTTT.

In this sample, this clone turned up once. The gene calls are TRBV2 and TRBJ2-5; tentatively, D is TRBD2 (5 bases). Trimming removed 4 bases at V and 4 bases at J, with 19 bases between. CDR1 and CDR2 from the germline V gene are SNHLY and FYNNEI. The CDR3 runs 16 residues. CDR3 DNA: TGTGCCAGCAGTGCCGGTCCGGGGTTACCGGTAGAGACCCAGTACTTC. This codes for CASSAGPGLPVETQYF.

V is TRBV29-1 and J is TRBJ2-3; tentatively, D is TRBD2 (5 bases). Trimming took off 2 bases at V and 5 bases at J, with 14 bases between the two ends. The CDR3 has 14 residues. Per germline, CDR1 SQVTM and CDR2 ANQGSEA. The CDR3 protein is CSVELALGLDTQYF. CDR3 DNA: TGCAGCGTTGAACTAGCCCTTGGTTTAGATACGCAGTATTTT.

The J gene is TRBJ2-1, the V gene TRBV7-7, with unresolved D. The CDR3 loop spans 15 amino acids. Trimming stripped 3 bases from V and 0 bases from J, with 9 bases between. Germline CDR1 SSHAT, CDR2 FNYEAQ (reference sequence). As DNA, the CDR3 is TGTGCCAGCAGCTTCGGGTCGGGCTCCTACAATGAGCAGTTCTTC. Translating gives CASSFGSGSYNEQFF.

The V call is TRBV27, the J call TRBJ2-7; perhaps TRBD2 as D (6 bases). The germline V gene has CDR1 MNHEY and CDR2 SMNVEV (reference sequence). Deletions cut 2 bases from V and 3 bases from J, with 11 bases between. CDR3 size: 14 residues. This chain's CDR3 is CASSLRGFLYEQYF. The CDR3 nucleotides are TGTGCCAGCAGTTTACGGGGGTTCCTCTACGAGCAGTACTTC.

This clone has more than one count but fewer than ten. The rearrangement uses TRBV7-9 and TRBJ1-2, with 7 nucleotides matching TRBD1. V lost 5 bases and J lost 14; bases outside the gene matches: 11. The CDR3 loop spans 12 amino acids. The germline gives CDR1 SEHNR, CDR2 FQNEAQ (reference sequence). The CDR3 loop reads CASSPPGDRLTF. CDR3 bases: TGTGCCAGCAGCCCCCCCGGGGACAGACTGACCTTC.

This clone was picked up one time. The rearrangement uses TRBV2 and TRBJ1-1; possible D gene TRBD1, 6 bases. Trimming pared 8 bases from V and 4 bases from J, leaving 14 bases between. The germline gives CDR1 SNHLY, CDR2 FYNNEI. This CDR3 is 13 amino acids long. CDR3 in DNA: TGTGCCAGCGGAAGACAGGCCGGCACTGAAGCTTTCTTT. This translates into CASGRQAGTEAFF.